This T cell receptor beta chain was found in a study of cytotoxic CD8 clonotypes in ibrutinib-treated CLL. Study-wide background: After a median of about 70 months, about 14 patients stayed remitted and some twelve progressed; responses had been partial in around 25 and complete in 2.

The data were produced by immunoSEQ multiplex PCR, yet TCRdb's version contains in-frame clones alone and is incomplete. The data show about 92,000 clones, roughly three quarters seen once. V lost 5 bases, J lost 1 base, and 15 bases lay in between. The V gene's germline CDR1 is MGHRA and CDR2 YSYEKL. This CDR3 contains 17 residues. Findings of the study overall: An increase in clonality occurred at ibrutinib response, followed by a return toward baseline at progression. Patients had baseline clonality above age-matched healthy donors, and this clonality moved with circulating CD8+ T-cell counts.

With respect to this clone: What it binds is unknown.

The chain couples TRBV4-1 to TRBJ2-6; the D gene is possibly TRBD1 (6 bases). The input for sequencing was PBMCs, taken after 24 months of ibrutinib treatment. The source of this sequence is a human donor with chronic lymphocytic leukemia. CDR3 DNA sequence: TGCGCCAGCAGCAGAGACCCTGACAGGTCTGGGGCCAACGTCCTGACTTTC. It codes for CASSRDPDRSGANVLTF.